The present T cell receptor (beta chain) was sequenced within a study of OX40 agonist ivuxolimab in advanced cancers. The table came from immunoSEQ multiplex PCR; TCRdb's copy has only in-frame clones and leaves some out. Seen here are roughly 90,000 clones, under 95% observed once, and the top ten hold about 8.7%. The CDR3 length is 16 residues. The chain is built from TRBV1 and TRBJ2-2; the listed D gene, TRBD2, was not tested against the DNA. TRBV1 is a pseudogene segment. This sequence originates from an adult with an advanced solid tumor such as melanoma, head and neck, liver or kidney cancer. The sequencing used CD4+ or CD8+ T cells sorted from blood, collected in a trial of the OX40 agonist ivuxolimab. The CDR3 DNA is TGCACCAGCAGCCAAGATAGTAGCGGGAACACCGGGGAGCTGTTTTTT. It codes for CTSSQDSSGNTGELFF.